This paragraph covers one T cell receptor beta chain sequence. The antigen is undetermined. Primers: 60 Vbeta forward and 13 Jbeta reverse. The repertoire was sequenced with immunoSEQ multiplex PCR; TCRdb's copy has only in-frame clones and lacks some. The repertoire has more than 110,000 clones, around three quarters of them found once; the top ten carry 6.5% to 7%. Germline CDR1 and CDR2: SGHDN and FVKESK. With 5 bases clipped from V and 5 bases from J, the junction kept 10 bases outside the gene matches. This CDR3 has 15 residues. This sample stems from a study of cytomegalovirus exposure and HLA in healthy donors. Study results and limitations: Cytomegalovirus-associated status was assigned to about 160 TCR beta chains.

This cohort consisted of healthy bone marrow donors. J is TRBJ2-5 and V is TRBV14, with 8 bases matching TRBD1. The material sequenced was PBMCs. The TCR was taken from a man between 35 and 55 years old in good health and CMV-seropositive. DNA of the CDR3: TGTGCCAGCAGCTCCGGACAGGGAAGTTGGGAGACCCAGTACTTC. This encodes CASSSGQGSWETQYF.